The clone carrying this T cell receptor beta chain was seen just once. The source of the sample is a study of tumor-infiltrating lymphocytes in localized non-small cell lung cancer. The table came from immunoSEQ multiplex PCR; TCRdb's copy has only in-frame clones and leaves some out. Altogether about 2,700 clones are present, 55% being singletons, with the ten largest covering 21%. The length of the CDR3 is 13 residues. CDR1 and CDR2 (germline): SGDLS, YYNGEE. Trimming cost V 0 bases and J 7 bases, with 10 bases left between them. Sequencing used uninvolved lung tissue not adjacent to the tumor. The chain is built from TRBV9 and TRBJ1-2; a possible D gene is TRBD1 (6 bases). This TCR came from a human donor with non-small cell lung cancer. The CDR3 coding sequence is TGTGCCAGCAGCGTAGGAAACAGGGCTGGCTACACCTTC. Its protein is CASSVGNRAGYTF.